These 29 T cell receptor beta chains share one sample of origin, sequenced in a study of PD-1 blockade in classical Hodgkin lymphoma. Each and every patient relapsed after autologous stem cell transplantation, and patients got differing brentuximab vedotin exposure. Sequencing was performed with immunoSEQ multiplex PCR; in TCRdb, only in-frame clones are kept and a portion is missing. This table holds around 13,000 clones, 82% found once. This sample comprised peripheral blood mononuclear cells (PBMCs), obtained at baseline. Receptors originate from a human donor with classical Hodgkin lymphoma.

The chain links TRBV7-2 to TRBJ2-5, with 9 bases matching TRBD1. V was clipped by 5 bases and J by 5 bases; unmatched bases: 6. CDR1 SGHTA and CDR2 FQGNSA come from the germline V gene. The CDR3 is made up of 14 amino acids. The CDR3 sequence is CASSRDRAGETQYF. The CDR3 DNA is TGTGCCAGCAGCCGGGACAGGGCTGGCGAGACCCAGTACTTC.

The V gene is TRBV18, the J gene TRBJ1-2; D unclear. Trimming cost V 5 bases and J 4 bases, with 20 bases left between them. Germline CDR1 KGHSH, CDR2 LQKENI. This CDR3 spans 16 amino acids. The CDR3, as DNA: TGTGCCAGCTCATGGGCTGAGGCGACTGGCAGCTATGGCTACACCTTC. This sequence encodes CASSWAEATGSYGYTF.

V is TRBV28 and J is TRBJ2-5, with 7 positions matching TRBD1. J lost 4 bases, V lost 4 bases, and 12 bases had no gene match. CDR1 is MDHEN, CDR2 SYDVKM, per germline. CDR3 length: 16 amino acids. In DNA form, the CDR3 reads TGTGCCAGCAGTTCACCGGGAAGATCAGGGGGAGAGACCCAGTACTTC. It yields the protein CASSSPGRSGGETQYF.

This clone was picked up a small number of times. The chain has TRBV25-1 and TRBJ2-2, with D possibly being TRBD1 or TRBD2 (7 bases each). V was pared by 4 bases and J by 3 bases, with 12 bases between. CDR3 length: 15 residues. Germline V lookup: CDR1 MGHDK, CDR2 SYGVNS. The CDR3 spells CASSATGRDTGELFF. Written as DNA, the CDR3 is TGTGCCAGCAGTGCGACAGGGAGGGACACCGGGGAGCTGTTTTTT.

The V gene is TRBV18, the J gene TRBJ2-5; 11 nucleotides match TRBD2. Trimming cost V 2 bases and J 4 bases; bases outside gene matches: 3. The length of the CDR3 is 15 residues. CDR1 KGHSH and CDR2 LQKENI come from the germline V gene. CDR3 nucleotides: TGTGCCAGCTCACCATTAGGACTAGCGGGAGAGACCCAGTACTTC. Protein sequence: CASSPLGLAGETQYF.

DNA of the CDR3: TGTGCCAGCTCAACGGACAGAATGGACCCCAATCAGCCCCAGCATTTT. This sequence encodes CASSTDRMDPNQPQHF. The V gene is TRBV18, the J gene TRBJ1-5, with a tentative D call TRBD1 (6 bases). The CDR3 length is 16 residues. Germline-derived CDR1 and CDR2 are KGHSH and LQKENI. V was pared by 5 bases and J by 3 bases, with 17 bases between.

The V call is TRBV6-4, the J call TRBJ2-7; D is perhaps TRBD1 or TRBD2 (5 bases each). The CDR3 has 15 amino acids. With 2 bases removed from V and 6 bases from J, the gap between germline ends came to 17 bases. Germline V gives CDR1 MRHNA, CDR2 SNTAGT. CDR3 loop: CASSDPPKGTCEQYF. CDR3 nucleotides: TGTGCCAGCAGTGACCCTCCGAAGGGGACGTGCGAGCAGTACTTC.

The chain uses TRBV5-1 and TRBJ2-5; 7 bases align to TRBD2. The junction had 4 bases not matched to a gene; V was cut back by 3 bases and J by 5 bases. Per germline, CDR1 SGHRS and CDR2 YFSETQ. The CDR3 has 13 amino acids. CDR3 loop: CASSSGGEETQYF. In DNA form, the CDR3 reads TGCGCCAGCAGCTCGGGGGGAGAGGAGACCCAGTACTTC.

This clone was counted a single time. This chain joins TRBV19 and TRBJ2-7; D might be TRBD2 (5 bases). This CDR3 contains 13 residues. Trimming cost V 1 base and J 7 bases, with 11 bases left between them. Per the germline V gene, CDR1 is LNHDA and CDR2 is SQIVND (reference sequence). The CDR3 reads CASSIARGSEQYF. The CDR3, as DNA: TGTGCCAGTAGTATAGCGAGAGGGAGTGAGCAGTACTTC.

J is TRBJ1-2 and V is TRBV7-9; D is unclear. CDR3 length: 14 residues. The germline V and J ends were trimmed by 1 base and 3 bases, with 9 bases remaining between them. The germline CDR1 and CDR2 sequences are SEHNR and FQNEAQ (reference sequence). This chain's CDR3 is CASSLVRFYYGYTF. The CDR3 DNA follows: TGTGCCAGCAGCTTAGTTCGGTTTTACTATGGCTACACCTTC.

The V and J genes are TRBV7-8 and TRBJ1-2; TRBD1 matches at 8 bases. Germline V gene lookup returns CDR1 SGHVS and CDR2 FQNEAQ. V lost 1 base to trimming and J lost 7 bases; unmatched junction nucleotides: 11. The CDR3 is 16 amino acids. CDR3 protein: CASSLGGQGSAFGYTF. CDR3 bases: TGTGCCAGCAGCTTAGGAGGACAGGGCTCTGCCTTTGGCTACACCTTC.

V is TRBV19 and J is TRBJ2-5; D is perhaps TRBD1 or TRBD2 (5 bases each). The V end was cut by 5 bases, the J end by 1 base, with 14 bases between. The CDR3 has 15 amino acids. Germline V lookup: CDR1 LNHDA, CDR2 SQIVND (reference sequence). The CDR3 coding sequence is TGTGCCAGTAGTCCGGCAGGGAGCGCCCAAGAGACCCAGTACTTC. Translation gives CASSPAGSAQETQYF.

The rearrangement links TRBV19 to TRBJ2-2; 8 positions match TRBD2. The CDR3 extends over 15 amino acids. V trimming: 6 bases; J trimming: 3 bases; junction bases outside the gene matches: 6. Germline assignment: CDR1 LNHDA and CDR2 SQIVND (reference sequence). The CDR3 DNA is TGTGCCAGTAGCCCCGGGGGGGGCCACACCGGGGAGCTGTTTTTT. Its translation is CASSPGGGHTGELFF. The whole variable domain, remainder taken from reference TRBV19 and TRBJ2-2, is DGGITQSPKYLFRKEGQNVTLSCEQNLNHDAMYWYRQDPGQGLRLIYYSQIVNDFQKGDIAEGYSVSREKKESFPLTVTSAQKNPTAFYLCASSPGGGHTGELFFGEGSRLTVL.

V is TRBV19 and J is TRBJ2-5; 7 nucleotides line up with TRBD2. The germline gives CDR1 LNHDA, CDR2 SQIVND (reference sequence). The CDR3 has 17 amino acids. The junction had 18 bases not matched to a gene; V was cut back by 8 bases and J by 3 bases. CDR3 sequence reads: CASRGITGRPGEETQYF. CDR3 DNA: TGTGCCAGTCGTGGTATTACCGGGAGGCCGGGGGAAGAGACCCAGTACTTC. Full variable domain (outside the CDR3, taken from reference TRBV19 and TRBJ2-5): DGGITQSPKYLFRKEGQNVTLSCEQNLNHDAMYWYRQDPGQGLRLIYYSQIVNDFQKGDIAEGYSVSREKKESFPLTVTSAQKNPTAFYLCASRGITGRPGEETQYFGPGTRLLVL.

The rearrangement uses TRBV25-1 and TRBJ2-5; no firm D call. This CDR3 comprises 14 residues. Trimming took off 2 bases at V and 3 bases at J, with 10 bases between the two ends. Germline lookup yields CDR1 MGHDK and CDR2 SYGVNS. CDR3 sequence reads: CASSEAGPKETQYF. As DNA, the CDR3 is TGTGCCAGCAGTGAAGCCGGGCCAAAAGAGACCCAGTACTTC.

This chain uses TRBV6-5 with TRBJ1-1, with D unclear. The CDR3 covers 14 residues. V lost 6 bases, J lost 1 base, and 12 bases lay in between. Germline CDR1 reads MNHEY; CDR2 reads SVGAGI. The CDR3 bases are TGTGCCAGCAGAATCTTAGGGTCGAACACTGAAGCTTTCTTT. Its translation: CASRILGSNTEAFF.

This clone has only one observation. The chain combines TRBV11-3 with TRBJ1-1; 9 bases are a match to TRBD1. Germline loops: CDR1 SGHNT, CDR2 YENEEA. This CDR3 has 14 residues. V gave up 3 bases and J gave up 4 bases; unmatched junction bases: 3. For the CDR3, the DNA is TGTGCCAGCAGCTTGGGACAGGGTATCACTGAAGCTTTCTTT. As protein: CASSLGQGITEAFF.

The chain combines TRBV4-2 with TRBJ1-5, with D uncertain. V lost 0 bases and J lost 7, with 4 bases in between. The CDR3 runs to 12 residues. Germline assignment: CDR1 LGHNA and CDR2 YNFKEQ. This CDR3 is CASSQDRQPQHF. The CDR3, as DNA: TGTGCCAGCAGCCAAGATCGGCAGCCCCAGCATTTT.

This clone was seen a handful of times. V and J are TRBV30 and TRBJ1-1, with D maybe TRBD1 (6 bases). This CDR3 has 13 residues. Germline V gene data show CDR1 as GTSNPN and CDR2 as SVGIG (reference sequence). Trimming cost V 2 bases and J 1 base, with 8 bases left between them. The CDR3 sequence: CAWSWDTNTEAFF. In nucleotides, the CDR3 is TGTGCCTGGAGTTGGGACACGAACACTGAAGCTTTCTTT.

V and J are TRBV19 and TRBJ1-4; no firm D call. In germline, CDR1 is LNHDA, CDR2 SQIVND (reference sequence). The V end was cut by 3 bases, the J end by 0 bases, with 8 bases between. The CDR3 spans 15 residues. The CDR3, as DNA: TGTGCCAGTAGTATGTGGGCGACAACTAATGAAAAACTGTTTTTT. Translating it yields CASSMWATTNEKLFF.

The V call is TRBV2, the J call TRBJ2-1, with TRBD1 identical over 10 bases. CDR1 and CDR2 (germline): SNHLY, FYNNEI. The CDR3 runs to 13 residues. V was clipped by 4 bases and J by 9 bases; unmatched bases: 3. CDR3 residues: CASSGQGAGEQFF. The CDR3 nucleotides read TGTGCCAGCAGTGGACAGGGGGCTGGTGAGCAGTTCTTC.

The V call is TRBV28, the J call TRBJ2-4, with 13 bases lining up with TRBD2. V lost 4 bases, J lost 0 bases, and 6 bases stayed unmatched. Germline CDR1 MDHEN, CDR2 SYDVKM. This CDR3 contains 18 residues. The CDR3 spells CASSWTSGSEVAKNIQYF. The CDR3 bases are TGTGCCAGCAGTTGGACTAGCGGGAGTGAGGTAGCCAAAAACATTCAGTACTTC.

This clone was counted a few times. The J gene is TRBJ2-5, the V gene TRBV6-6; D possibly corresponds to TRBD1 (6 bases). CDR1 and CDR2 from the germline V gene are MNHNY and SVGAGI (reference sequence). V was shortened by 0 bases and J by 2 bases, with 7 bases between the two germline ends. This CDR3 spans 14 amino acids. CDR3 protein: CASSYSRGQETQYF. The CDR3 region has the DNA TGTGCCAGCAGTTACTCGAGGGGGCAAGAGACCCAGTACTTC.

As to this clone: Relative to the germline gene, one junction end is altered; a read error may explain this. The CDR3 DNA sequence: TGTGCCAGCAGTGGCGGGACTGGGAACAATGAGCTGTTCTTC. This codes for CASSGGTGNNELFF. The chain links TRBV6-4 to TRBJ2-1; D possibly corresponds to TRBD2 (6 bases). CDR3 length: 14 residues. Germline values: CDR1 MRHNA, CDR2 SNTAGT.

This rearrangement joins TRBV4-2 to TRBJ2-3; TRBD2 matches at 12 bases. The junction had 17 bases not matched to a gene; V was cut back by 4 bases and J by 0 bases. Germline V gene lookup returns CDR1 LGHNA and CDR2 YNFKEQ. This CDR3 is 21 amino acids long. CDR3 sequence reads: CASSLGRHGTSGLSSTDTQYF. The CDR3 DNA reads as TGTGCCAGCAGCCTCGGTCGTCATGGGACTAGCGGGTTGTCTAGCACAGATACGCAGTATTTT.

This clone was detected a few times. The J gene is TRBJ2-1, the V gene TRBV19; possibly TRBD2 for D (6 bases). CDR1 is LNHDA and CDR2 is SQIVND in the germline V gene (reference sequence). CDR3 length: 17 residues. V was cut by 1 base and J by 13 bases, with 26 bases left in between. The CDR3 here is CASSIASGGKPFQEQFF. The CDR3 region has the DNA TGTGCCAGTAGTATAGCCTCCGGAGGGAAGCCCTTCCAAGAACAGTTCTTC.

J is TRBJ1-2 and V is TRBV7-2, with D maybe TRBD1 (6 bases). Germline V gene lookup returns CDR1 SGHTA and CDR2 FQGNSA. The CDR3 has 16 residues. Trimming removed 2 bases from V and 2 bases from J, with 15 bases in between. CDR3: CASSLFSGQTNYGYTF. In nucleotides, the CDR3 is TGTGCCAGCAGCTTATTTTCAGGACAGACAAACTATGGCTACACCTTC.

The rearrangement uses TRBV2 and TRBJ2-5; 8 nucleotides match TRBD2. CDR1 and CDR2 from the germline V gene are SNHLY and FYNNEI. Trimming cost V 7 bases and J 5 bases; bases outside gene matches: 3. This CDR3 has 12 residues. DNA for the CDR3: TGTGCCAGCACCACTAGCGGCGAGACCCAGTACTTC. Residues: CASTTSGETQYF.

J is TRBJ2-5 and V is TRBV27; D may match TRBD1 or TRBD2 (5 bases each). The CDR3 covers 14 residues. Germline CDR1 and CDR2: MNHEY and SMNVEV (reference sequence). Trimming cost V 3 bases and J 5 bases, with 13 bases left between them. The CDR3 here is CASSFRDGRETQYF. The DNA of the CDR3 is TGTGCCAGCAGTTTTAGGGACGGAAGGGAGACCCAGTACTTC.